This entry lists 5 T cell receptor beta chains sequenced from one sample in a study of control samples from healthy donors and cancer patients. Profiling relied on immunoSEQ multiplex PCR, and the TCRdb table lists in-frame clones only, not all of them. The sample carries about 80,000 clones, about nine tenths recorded once. The sequenced material came from blood. These receptors all come from a man aged 45-65 years in good health.

This clone was seen a single time. In DNA, the CDR3 is TGTGCCAGCAGCCGTATCCGTTCCACTAACATTCAGTACTTC. Amino acid sequence: CASSRIRSTNIQYF. This chain connects TRBV5-6 to TRBJ2-4; no clear D. Germline V lookup: CDR1 SGHDT, CDR2 YYEEEE. This CDR3 contains 14 residues. Between the trimmed V and J ends, which lost 4 bases and 7 bases, there was a span of 15 bases.

CDR3 bases: TGTGCCAGCAGTGAAGGTGGACGAGGCTATGGCTACACCTTC. It translates to CASSEGGRGYGYTF. The J gene is TRBJ1-2, the V gene TRBV6-1; D is uncertain. Germline V lookup: CDR1 MNHNS, CDR2 SASEGT. The CDR3 loop spans 14 amino acids. Trimming left V 1 base short and J 4 bases short, with 10 bases between.

The genes are TRBV2 and TRBJ1-1; 7 bases agree with TRBD1. The ends lost 6 bases at V and 5 bases at J; junction bases unmatched: 9. This CDR3 region has 14 residues. Germline loops: CDR1 SNHLY, CDR2 FYNNEI. CDR3 sequence reads: CASRVEGGGTEAFF. In DNA, the CDR3 is TGTGCCAGCAGGGTCGAAGGGGGCGGAACTGAAGCTTTCTTT.

V gene TRBV7-9 combines with J gene TRBJ1-1; D not resolved. The germline V and J ends were trimmed by 5 bases and 7 bases, with 14 bases remaining between them. CDR3 size: 13 residues. Germline V gene lookup returns CDR1 SEHNR and CDR2 FQNEAQ (reference sequence). CDR3 bases: TGTGCCAGCAGCGCATTACGCGGGTATGAAGCTTTCTTT. Its protein is CASSALRGYEAFF.

The rearrangement uses TRBV5-1 and TRBJ2-1, with D perhaps TRBD2 (5 bases). V was pared by 4 bases and J by 8 bases, with 13 bases between. From germline, CDR1 is SGHRS and CDR2 YFSETQ. The CDR3 is made up of 13 amino acids. CDR3 sequence (DNA): TGCGCCAGCAGCACTCGGGGTGGGGATGAGCAGTTCTTC. Encoded protein: CASSTRGGDEQFF.